This TCR beta chain was identified in a study of regulatory T cells in long-lasting Graves disease. Through Arm-PCR of CDR3 regions and iRepertoire HTBI primers, TCR beta libraries were built. TCRdb ran MiXCR on the multiplex PCR reads and lists one entry per CDR3 protein. The sample carries 310,000 or so distinct CDR3 sequences, around a fifth recorded once. The germline V gene encodes CDR1 SGHTA and CDR2 FQGTGA. This CDR3 contains 15 residues. The junction had 6 bases not matched to a gene; V was cut back by 5 bases and J by 1 base. This clonotype was recorded only once. Its antigen is not known. The sample's time point: persistent/refractory GD, antithyroid drugs over 5 years with positive TRAb. PBMC-derived RNA was used for the TCR library. Study results and limitations: Persistent Graves' patients possessed reduced TCR diversity relative to recently diagnosed ones.

The chain combines TRBV7-3 with TRBJ2-3, with 7 bases lining up with TRBD1. The sequence was collected from a female donor with Graves disease. The sequencing used peripheral blood mononuclear cells (PBMCs), collected when the disease was refractory, from a patient treated with antithyroid drugs. The CDR3 bases are TGTGCCAGCAGCCCCTCCGGGACAGGCACAGATACGCAGTATTTT. This encodes CASSPSGTGTDTQYF.